Below, 26 T cell receptor beta chains from the same sample are listed, as sequenced in a study of regulatory T cells in long-lasting Graves disease. The time point was: newly diagnosed GD, antithyroid drugs for less than 3 months. PBMC RNA was the source of the TCR library. CDR3 regions were amplified by Arm-PCR using iRepertoire HTBI primers to build TCR beta libraries. TCRdb re-called the multiplex PCR reads through MiXCR, storing one row per CDR3 protein. In the table there are 350,000 to 400,000 distinct CDR3 sequences, around 16% of which are singletons. The sample also formed part of further work on T cells in Graves' hyperthyroidism and ophthalmopathy.

Sequenced here: peripheral blood mononuclear cells (PBMCs), sampled at new diagnosis, from a patient treated with antithyroid drugs. These receptors were taken from a woman between 18 and 29 years old with Graves disease.

J is TRBJ1-4 and V is TRBV14; D is undetermined. This CDR3 contains 14 residues. V shed 3 bases and J shed 4 bases, with 9 bases lying between them. Germline CDR1 reads SGHDN; CDR2 reads FVKESK. CDR3 residues: CASSQLTVNEKLFF. The CDR3 DNA reads TGTGCCAGCAGCCAGCTTACAGTTAATGAAAAACTGTTTTTT.

This clonotype was counted at least ten times. The chain is built from TRBV2 and TRBJ2-7; D is possibly TRBD1 (7 bases). Germline CDR1 SNHLY, CDR2 FYNNEI. The germline V and J ends were trimmed by 7 bases and 2 bases, with 18 bases remaining between them. This CDR3 has 15 residues. CDR3 coding DNA: TGTGCCAGCACCCAAGGAGGGGGCAGGGCCTACGAGCAGTACTTC. Amino acids: CASTQGGGRAYEQYF.

This clonotype appeared once. A much bigger clone sits one base away, suggesting this may be a read error. The J gene is TRBJ1-5, the V gene TRBV3-1, with TRBD1 matching 7 bases. The CDR3 has 15 amino acids. The germline V gene has CDR1 LGHDT and CDR2 YNNKEL (reference sequence). The CDR3 reads CVSSQTRQGHQPQHF. The CDR3 bases are TGTGTCAGCAGCCAAACTAGACAGGGACATCAGCCCCAGCATTTT. Complete variable domain (other parts from reference TRBV3-1 and TRBJ1-5): DTAVSQTPKYLVTQMGNDKSIKCEQNLGHDTMYWYKQDSKKFLKIMFSYNNKELIINETVPNRFSPKSPDKAHLNLHINSLELGDSAVYFCVSSQTRQGHQPQHFGDGTRLSIL.

The rearrangement uses TRBV4-2 and TRBJ1-2, with a weak D call TRBD1 (6 bases). Germline V lookup: CDR1 LGHNA, CDR2 YNFKEQ. The CDR3 is 16 amino acids. The V end lost 1 base, the J end lost 0 bases, and 12 bases lay between the germline ends. The DNA for the CDR3 is TGTGCCAGCAGCCAAGGGGGGACAACCACTAACTATGGCTACACCTTC. This codes for CASSQGGTTTNYGYTF.

Only a few counts were recorded for this clonotype. This chain connects TRBV5-1 to TRBJ2-1; 12 nucleotides align to TRBD2. CDR1 and CDR2 from the germline V gene are SGHRS and YFSETQ. Trimming took 4 bases from V and 0 from J; bases not matched to a gene: 11. CDR3 length equals 19 residues. CDR3 in amino acids: CASSPRTSGIQSSYNEQFF. Written as DNA, the CDR3 is TGCGCCAGCAGCCCAAGGACTAGCGGGATCCAGAGCTCCTACAATGAGCAGTTCTTC.

The chain links TRBV11-2 to TRBJ1-2; D unclear. V lost 5 bases and J 2 bases, leaving 9 bases between the germline ends. Germline assignment: CDR1 SGHAT and CDR2 FQNNGV. The CDR3 spans 13 residues. This chain's CDR3 is CASSPERNYGYTF. The CDR3 coding sequence is TGTGCCAGCAGCCCCGAGAGAAACTATGGCTACACCTTC.

This clonotype was detected ten times or more. The chain combines TRBV18 with TRBJ1-1; D is uncertain. Germline V gene lookup returns CDR1 KGHSH and CDR2 LQKENI. V shed 1 base and J shed 4 bases, with 4 bases lying between them. This CDR3 is built from 12 residues. The CDR3 sequence: CASSPRTTEAFF. The CDR3 DNA reads as TGTGCCAGCTCACCACGGACCACTGAAGCTTTCTTT.

This clonotype was observed many times. The chain recombines TRBV28 with TRBJ1-1; tentative D call: TRBD1 (5 bases). Trimming removed 6 bases from V and 3 bases from J, with 14 bases in between. The CDR3 length is 14 residues. Looked up from germline, CDR1 is MDHEN and CDR2 is SYDVKM. The CDR3 here is CASSPRRGYTEAFF. The CDR3 DNA sequence: TGTGCCAGCAGCCCGCGCCGGGGGTACACTGAAGCTTTCTTT.

This clonotype was detected ten times or more. The chain employs TRBV5-1 and TRBJ1-1; TRBD1 is a possible D gene (5 bases). Germline-derived CDR1 and CDR2 are SGHRS and YFSETQ. V gave up 7 bases and J gave up 0 bases, with 10 bases separating them. This CDR3 is built from 13 residues. CDR3 sequence reads: CASRQIMNTEAFF. The CDR3 bases are TGCGCCAGCCGACAGATCATGAACACTGAAGCTTTCTTT.

This clonotype was seen many times. The junction and the germline gene differ at one end; a read error may be behind it. CDR3: CATSEAGGEWNF. CDR3 sequence (DNA): TGTGCCACCAGTGAAGCAGGGGGCGAATGGAACTTC. The chain carries TRBV24-1 and TRBJ2-7; 8 nucleotides line up with TRBD1. The CDR3 has 12 amino acids. Looked up from germline, CDR1 is KGHDR and CDR2 is SFDVKD.

On this clonotype: A much larger clone lies a single base off, so this may be a read error. V is TRBV28 and J is TRBJ2-7; D remains unclear. The germline V gene has CDR1 MDHEN and CDR2 SYDVKM. The CDR3 length is 14 residues. The chain's CDR3 is CANSLGVGAYEQYF. In DNA, the CDR3 is TGTGCCAACAGTTTAGGAGTGGGCGCCTACGAGCAGTACTTC. Using reference TRBV28 and TRBJ2-7 for the parts outside the CDR3, the full variable domain is DVKVTQSSRYLVKRTGEKVFLECVQDMDHENMFWYRQDPGLGLRLIYFSYDVKMKEKGDIPEGYSVSREKKERFSLILESASTNQTSMYLCANSLGVGAYEQYFGPGTRLTVT.

This chain uses TRBV29-1 with TRBJ2-1; weak D call: TRBD2 (5 bases). The CDR3 is made up of 14 amino acids. Trimming shortened V by 1 base and J by 6 bases, and 13 bases separated the two germline ends. Per the germline V gene, CDR1 is SQVTM and CDR2 is ANQGSEA. The CDR3 is CSVEAGSLPNEQFF. Here the CDR3 DNA reads TGCAGCGTTGAAGCGGGGTCTCTTCCCAATGAGCAGTTCTTC.

Note on this clonotype: One base away lies a much larger clone, so this may be a sequencing read error. This chain joins TRBV6-1 and TRBJ2-7; D remains ambiguous. Per the germline V gene, CDR1 is MNHNS and CDR2 is SASEGT. This CDR3 has 14 amino acids. The V end was cut by 7 bases, the J end by 3 bases, with 16 bases between. The CDR3 DNA is TGTGCCAGCACGGCAGATCCCCTCATCTACGAGCAGTACTTC. Protein: CASTADPLIYEQYF.

This clonotype showed up many times. The rearrangement joins TRBV4-1 to TRBJ2-7, with 8 bases identical to TRBD2. Trimming took 5 bases from V and 3 from J; bases not matched to a gene: 3. The CDR3 is made up of 13 amino acids. Germline lookup yields CDR1 MGHRA and CDR2 YSYEKL. In DNA, the CDR3 is TGCGCCAGCAGCAAGGCGGGGGGCTACGAGCAGTACTTC. This codes for CASSKAGGYEQYF.

This clonotype has a count of ten or more. V and J are TRBV12-3 or TRBV12-4 and TRBJ1-2; tentative D call: TRBD1 (6 bases). This CDR3 has 13 residues. V lost 7 bases and J 6 bases, leaving 15 bases between the germline ends. This chain's CDR3 is CASTPHRVHGYTF. In DNA form, the CDR3 reads TGTGCCAGCACACCCCACAGGGTTCATGGCTACACCTTC.

This clonotype was counted between two and nine times. The chain recombines TRBV6-1 with TRBJ1-1, with TRBD1 matching over 9 bases. CDR1 and CDR2 (germline): MNHNS, SASEGT. V trimming: 7 bases; J trimming: 5 bases; junction bases outside the gene matches: 8. The CDR3 runs to 14 residues. The CDR3 loop reads CASNPGQGATEAFF. The CDR3 bases are TGTGCCAGCAACCCGGGACAGGGCGCGACTGAAGCTTTCTTT.

The V gene is TRBV7-2, the J gene TRBJ2-7; D gene uncertain. CDR1 and CDR2 (germline): SGHTA, FQGNSA. Trimming pared 2 bases from V and 3 bases from J, leaving 11 bases between. This CDR3 has 14 amino acids. The DNA of the CDR3 is TGTGCCAGCAGCTTACGGGTACATAACTACGAGCAGTACTTC. It encodes CASSLRVHNYEQYF.

The count of this clonotype is one. This may be a read error, as it is one base from a much larger clone. The chain has TRBV6-1 and TRBJ2-3, with D possibly matching TRBD1 (5 bases). The CDR3 contains 15 residues. Per the germline V gene, CDR1 is MNHNS and CDR2 is SASEGT. The CDR3: CASSPNFRGADTQCF. Written as DNA, the CDR3 is TGTGCCAGCAGTCCAAACTTTCGTGGGGCAGATACGCAGTGTTTT.

In its sample, this clonotype was seen many times. The chain recombines TRBV28 with TRBJ2-7; D not resolved. Germline-derived CDR1 and CDR2 are MDHEN and SYDVKM. The length of the CDR3 is 14 residues. The V and J ends lost 1 base and 3 bases respectively, with 10 bases between them. CDR3 nucleotide sequence: TGTGCCAGCAGTTTATTGGCCAGCCACTACGAGCAGTACTTC. This codes for CASSLLASHYEQYF.

This clonotype was recorded once. This chain joins TRBV5-6 and TRBJ2-7; D perhaps matches TRBD2 (6 bases). V was pared by 0 bases and J by 0 bases, with 10 bases between. The CDR3 runs to 15 residues. In germline, CDR1 is SGHDT, CDR2 YYEEEE. The CDR3 loop is CASSLDGGNSYEQYF. CDR3 bases: TGTGCCAGCAGCTTGGACGGCGGGAACTCCTACGAGCAGTACTTC.

This clonotype was seen repeatedly, ten times or more. The chain employs TRBV3-1 and TRBJ2-2; D is undetermined. Germline lookup yields CDR1 LGHDT and CDR2 YNNKEL (reference sequence). There are 16 residues in the CDR3. V lost 4 bases, J lost 6 bases, and 18 bases lay in between. CDR3 sequence: CASSLVDLRRAGELFF. DNA for the CDR3: TGTGCCAGCAGCCTCGTAGATTTGCGTAGAGCCGGGGAGCTGTTTTTT. The entire variable domain, with the rest obtained from reference TRBV3-1 and TRBJ2-2, is as follows: DTAVSQTPKYLVTQMGNDKSIKCEQNLGHDTMYWYKQDSKKFLKIMFSYNNKELIINETVPNRFSPKSPDKAHLNLHINSLELGDSAVYFCASSLVDLRRAGELFFGEGSRLTVL.

This clonotype was recorded many times. The rearrangement links TRBV3-1 to TRBJ2-7; TRBD2 matches at 7 bases. Looked up from germline, CDR1 is LGHDT and CDR2 is YNNKEL (reference sequence). This CDR3 contains 14 residues. J was trimmed by 1 base and V by 2 bases; bases with no gene match: 2. The CDR3 sequence is CASSQIAGSYEQYF. In nucleotides, the CDR3 is TGTGCCAGCAGCCAAATAGCGGGTTCCTACGAGCAGTACTTC.

At least ten counts were recorded for this clonotype. The gene calls are TRBV7-4 and TRBJ1-5; TRBD1 might be the D (5 bases). Trimming removed 7 bases from V and 7 bases from J, with 20 bases in between. Per germline, CDR1 SGHVT and CDR2 SQSDAQ. The CDR3 sequence is 15 residues long. CDR3 region: CASNGGREGGQPQHF. The CDR3 DNA is TGTGCCAGCAACGGCGGCAGGGAGGGCGGGCAGCCCCAGCATTTT.

In this sample, this clonotype turned up many times. V is TRBV20-1 and J is TRBJ2-1; no reliable D call. The CDR3 is 14 residues long. Trimming took 0 bases from V and 4 from J, leaving 10 bases between them. Germline CDR1 reads DFQATT; CDR2 reads SNEGSKA (reference sequence). The CDR3 DNA sequence: TGCAGTGCTAGAGATTGGGGTCTGTACAATGAGCAGTTCTTC. Translation gives CSARDWGLYNEQFF.

This clonotype came up many times. This sequence joins TRBV5-1 and TRBJ2-1; 16 bases are a match to TRBD2. This CDR3 has 19 residues. Germline-derived CDR1 and CDR2 are SGHRS and YFSETQ. The V segment lost 3 bases and the J segment 0 bases; nucleotides outside the gene matches: 6. The CDR3: CASSYGTSGGESSYNEQFF. The CDR3 DNA reads as TGCGCCAGCAGCTACGGGACTAGCGGGGGGGAGAGCTCCTACAATGAGCAGTTCTTC.

This clonotype was seen more than once but under ten times. This chain uses TRBV20-1 with TRBJ1-5, with TRBD1 as a possible D gene (6 bases). The CDR3 consists of 14 residues. Per the germline V gene, CDR1 is DFQATT and CDR2 is SNEGSKA (reference sequence). Trimming removed 6 bases from V and 6 bases from J, with 18 bases in between. In DNA form, the CDR3 reads TGCAGTGCGACACAGGGAGTTGGCAGTCAGCCCCAGCATTTT. This gives the protein CSATQGVGSQPQHF.